The 30 T cell receptor beta chains below come from one sample, sequenced in a study of blood T cells in healthy people across ages (dated by TCRdb to about 2015). Library preparation used 5' RACE. Instrument on record: Illumina HiSeq 2500. A second PCR of about 6 to 11 cycles was run with a J-beta primer mix and a sample-barcoded 5' primer. In TCRdb, the public reads were trimmed at Q25 with fastp and aligned with MiXCR, with productive beta chains retained. Duplicate CDR3 protein sequences are folded into a single record with the most common DNA and genes. The sample table contains about 1.8 million distinct CDR3 sequences; only one count was recorded for roughly 52% of them. Over 2% of the sample lies in the top ten. Material for sequencing was blood. These receptors originate from a woman aged 40 to 55 in good health.

V usage is TRBV7-2 and J usage is TRBJ2-1; D uncertain. Germline V gives CDR1 SGHTA, CDR2 FQGNSA. Trimming removed 8 bases at V and 8 bases at J, with 10 bases between. The CDR3 has 11 amino acids. The CDR3 sequence: CASGRVHEQFF. CDR3 coding DNA: TGTGCCAGCGGTAGAGTGCATGAGCAGTTCTTC. The full variable domain, rest sourced from reference TRBV7-2 and TRBJ2-1, is GAGVSQSPSNKVTEKGKDVELRCDPISGHTALYWYRQSLGQGLEFLIYFQGNSAPDKSGLPSDRFSAERTGGSVSTLTIQRTQQEDSAVYLCASGRVHEQFFGPGTRLTVL.

The rearrangement joins TRBV7-8 to TRBJ1-2; 7 positions match TRBD1. The CDR3 is 13 residues long. With V trimmed by 4 bases and J by 6 bases, 5 bases remained unmatched. The V gene's germline CDR1 is SGHVS and CDR2 FQNEAQ. CDR3 in DNA: TGTGCCAGCAGCTGGCGAGGGGGCGATGGCTACACCTTC. Amino acids: CASSWRGGDGYTF.

The chain employs TRBV11-1 and TRBJ2-1; 14 bases line up with TRBD2. The V segment lost 4 bases and the J segment 4 bases; nucleotides outside the gene matches: 12. Germline V gene sequence: CDR1 SGHAT, CDR2 FQDESV (reference sequence). The CDR3 has 19 amino acids. CDR3 DNA sequence: TGTGCCAGCAGCTCCACCGGGACTAGCGGGGGACTTATTTACAATGAGCAGTTCTTC. It yields the protein CASSSTGTSGGLIYNEQFF.

J is TRBJ2-5 and V is TRBV28, with a tentative D call TRBD2 (5 bases). This CDR3 spans 14 amino acids. The V gene lost 2 bases and the J gene lost 0 bases, with 7 bases spanning the gap. CDR1 is MDHEN and CDR2 is SYDVKM in the germline V gene. The CDR3 reads CASSLADYQETQYF. The CDR3, as DNA: TGTGCCAGCAGTTTAGCGGACTACCAAGAGACCCAGTACTTC.

This chain joins TRBV20-1 and TRBJ2-7; D is perhaps TRBD1 (6 bases). Per germline, CDR1 DFQATT and CDR2 SNEGSKA (reference sequence). There are 15 residues in the CDR3. Trimming pared 0 bases from V and 2 bases from J, leaving 14 bases between. The CDR3 protein is CSARDGQGLTYEQYF. CDR3 bases: TGCAGTGCTAGAGACGGCCAGGGGCTGACCTACGAGCAGTACTTC.

This clonotype was detected only a few times. In DNA, the CDR3 is TGTGCCAGCACTCTGGGCTCTAGCAGCACAGATACGCAGTATTTT. Translation: CASTLGSSSTDTQYF. The V gene is TRBV7-6, the J gene TRBJ2-3, with D perhaps matching TRBD2 (5 bases). Germline assignment: CDR1 SGHVS and CDR2 FNYEAQ. The V gene lost 7 bases and the J gene lost 0 bases, with 14 bases spanning the gap. The CDR3 is 15 amino acids. Full variable domain (outside the CDR3, taken from reference TRBV7-6 and TRBJ2-3): GAGVSQSPRYKVTKRGQDVALRCDPISGHVSLYWYRQALGQGPEFLTYFNYEAQQDKSGLPNDRFSAERPEGSISTLTIQRTEQRDSAMYRCASTLGSSSTDTQYFGPGTRLTVL.

This clonotype showed up just a few times. This chain's CDR3 is CSYTTRQDSYEQYF. The CDR3 coding sequence is TGCAGCTATACCACTAGACAGGACTCCTACGAGCAGTACTTC. The rearrangement links TRBV29-1 to TRBJ2-7; tentatively, D is TRBD1 (6 bases). CDR3 size: 14 residues. Trimming shortened V by 8 bases and J by 0 bases, and 17 bases separated the two germline ends. Germline values: CDR1 SQVTM, CDR2 ANQGSEA.

This clonotype came up a few times. The chain has TRBV11-2 and TRBJ2-1; TRBD1 is a possible D gene (6 bases). The CDR3 consists of 13 residues. Germline CDR1 reads SGHAT; CDR2 reads FQNNGV. The germline V and J ends were trimmed by 10 bases and 7 bases, with 17 bases remaining between them. CDR3 sequence: CAIQGSGGNEQFF. In DNA, the CDR3 is TGTGCCATACAGGGTTCGGGCGGGAATGAGCAGTTCTTC. The full variable domain, its missing parts supplied by reference TRBV11-2 and TRBJ2-1, is EAGVAQSPRYKIIEKRQSVAFWCNPISGHATLYWYQQILGQGPKLLIQFQNNGVVDDSQLPKDRFSAERLKGVDSTLKIQPAKLEDSAVYLCAIQGSGGNEQFFGPGTRLTVL.

A word on this clonotype: At one end, the junction sequence differs from germline, possibly due to a read error. The chain couples TRBV20-1 to TRBJ1-4, with D hard to call. This CDR3 has 18 amino acids. Germline loops: CDR1 DFQATT, CDR2 SNEGSKA (reference sequence). CDR3 residues: CSARALDGPPLGNEELFF. CDR3 DNA sequence: TGCAGTGCTAGAGCCCTTGACGGGCCTCCCCTCGGGAATGAAGAACTGTTTTTT.

This clonotype was picked up a small number of times. The genes are TRBV29-1 and TRBJ2-1; TRBD2 is a possible D gene (7 bases). V was shortened by 3 bases and J by 3 bases, with 15 bases between the two germline ends. The V gene's germline CDR1 is SQVTM and CDR2 ANQGSEA. The CDR3 consists of 15 residues. The DNA for the CDR3 is TGCAGCGTTGATAAGGGGGGGGAAAACTACAATGAGCAGTTCTTC. Translating it yields CSVDKGGENYNEQFF.

This chain joins TRBV11-2 and TRBJ2-7; D is possibly TRBD1 or TRBD2 (5 bases each). Deletions cut 5 bases from V and 6 bases from J, with 11 bases between. Germline V gene data show CDR1 as SGHAT and CDR2 as FQNNGV. The CDR3 has 12 residues. CDR3 amino acids: CASSPWGSEQYF. The CDR3 region has the DNA TGTGCCAGCAGCCCGTGGGGGAGCGAGCAGTACTTC.

The rearrangement uses TRBV7-2 and TRBJ2-5; either TRBD1 or TRBD2 may fit D (6 bases each). The V gene lost 0 bases and the J gene lost 2 bases, with 16 bases spanning the gap. The CDR3 covers 17 residues. The germline V gene has CDR1 SGHTA and CDR2 FQGNSA. The CDR3 spells CASSLAYRVAGQETQYF. In nucleotides, the CDR3 is TGTGCCAGCAGCTTAGCCTACAGGGTGGCGGGGCAAGAGACCCAGTACTTC.

In this sample, this clonotype turned up a few times. The J gene is TRBJ2-6, the V gene TRBV6-5; D is perhaps TRBD1 (5 bases). Per the germline V gene, CDR1 is MNHEY and CDR2 is SVGAGI. The CDR3 is made up of 16 amino acids. V lost 7 bases and J 4 bases, leaving 17 bases between the germline ends. In DNA form, the CDR3 reads TGTGCCAGCACCTACGTGTTGTCAGGGGGGGCCAACGTCCTGACTTTC. It specifies CASTYVLSGGANVLTF.

This clonotype was observed once. This sequence joins TRBV29-1 and TRBJ2-3; D remains unclear. Germline values: CDR1 SQVTM, CDR2 ANQGSEA. Trimming took 8 bases from V and 6 from J, leaving 12 bases between them. The CDR3 has 11 residues. CDR3 amino acids: CSLQKADTQYF. CDR3 bases: TGCAGCCTTCAAAAGGCGGATACGCAGTATTTT.

This clonotype appeared a few times. This may arise from a read error, as a much more abundant clone is one base away. This chain links TRBV6-2 or TRBV6-3 with TRBJ2-5; D is possibly TRBD2 (6 bases). V was pared by 4 bases and J by 11 bases, with 14 bases between. The CDR3 sequence is 12 residues long. Germline loops: CDR1 MNHEY, CDR2 SVGEGT. The CDR3 here is CASSSGGNEQYF. CDR3 nucleotides: TGTGCCAGCAGTTCTGGAGGGAATGAGCAGTACTTC.

This clonotype showed up just a few times. This chain connects TRBV7-9 to TRBJ1-4; D not resolved. V gave up 3 bases and J gave up 4 bases, with 9 bases separating them. The V gene's germline CDR1 is SEHNR and CDR2 FQNEAQ (reference sequence). CDR3 length equals 14 residues. The DNA for the CDR3 is TGTGCCAGCAGCTTTGTCAGCGGTAATGAAAAACTGTTTTTT. Its translation: CASSFVSGNEKLFF.

This clonotype was counted between two and nine times. The J gene is TRBJ2-7, the V gene TRBV6-5, with TRBD2 as a possible D gene (5 bases). The V gene's germline CDR1 is MNHEY and CDR2 SVGAGI. V lost 2 bases to trimming and J lost 3 bases, with 14 bases between them. This CDR3 has 15 amino acids. The CDR3 loop is CASSYGGRPYYEQYF. CDR3 sequence (DNA): TGTGCCAGCAGTTACGGAGGCAGGCCTTACTACGAGCAGTACTTC.

There are a few counts of this clonotype. V usage is TRBV20-1 and J usage is TRBJ2-5, with TRBD2 matching over 8 bases. The end of the DNA is better explained by TRBJ2-7, so the J call may be wrong. The germline CDR1 and CDR2 sequences are DFQATT and SNEGSKA (reference sequence). This CDR3 comprises 13 residues. As DNA, the CDR3 is TGCAGTGCTAGACCGGGACTAGAAAACGAGCAGTACTTC. It is translated as CSARPGLENEQYF.

The chain joins TRBV5-1 to TRBJ2-1, with 14 positions matching TRBD2. Germline lookup yields CDR1 SGHRS and CDR2 YFSETQ. With 5 bases clipped from V and 4 bases from J, the junction kept 8 bases outside the gene matches. The CDR3 consists of 17 residues. The CDR3 loop reads CASRPGTSGSLYNEQFF. The CDR3 DNA reads as TGCGCCAGCAGACCCGGGACTAGCGGGAGTTTATACAATGAGCAGTTCTTC.

A word on this clonotype: This may come from a read error, since a much larger clone is one base off. The V and J genes are TRBV20-1 and TRBJ2-1, with D perhaps matching TRBD1 (5 bases). V lost 1 base and J 13 bases, leaving 17 bases between the germline ends. This CDR3 contains 13 residues. Germline-derived CDR1 and CDR2 are DFQATT and SNEGSKA (reference sequence). The CDR3 sequence is CSARGEGAQTQFF. In nucleotides, the CDR3 is TGCAGTGCTAGAGGGGAAGGGGCCCAGACCCAGTTCTTC.

This clonotype is a singleton in its sample. The V and J genes are TRBV6-6 and TRBJ2-7, with 8 bases matching TRBD2. The CDR3 runs to 15 residues. The junction had 3 bases not matched to a gene; V was cut back by 2 bases and J by 0 bases. Germline V CDR1 and CDR2: MNHNY, SVGAGI (reference sequence). The CDR3 nucleotides are TGTGCCAGCAGTTACGAGCGGGGGTCCTCCTACGAGCAGTACTTC. Amino acid sequence: CASSYERGSSYEQYF.

This clonotype has a handful of counts. The V call is TRBV27, the J call TRBJ2-7; D gene unclear. The CDR3 extends over 16 amino acids. The germline CDR1 and CDR2 sequences are MNHEY and SMNVEV (reference sequence). V lost 3 bases and J 3 bases, leaving 18 bases between the germline ends. The CDR3 DNA follows: TGTGCCAGCAGTTTTAAAAATGAGGATTTCCGCTACGAGCAGTACTTC. It encodes CASSFKNEDFRYEQYF.

This clonotype was counted once. This rearrangement joins TRBV6-5 to TRBJ2-5; 9 positions agree with TRBD1. TRBJ2-1 explains the end of the DNA better; the J call may be wrong. Germline loops: CDR1 MNHEY, CDR2 SVGAGI. CDR3 length: 15 amino acids. CDR3 sequence: CASSYGTGYQETQFF. CDR3 bases: TGTGCCAGCAGTTACGGGACAGGGTACCAAGAGACCCAGTTCTTC.

This chain joins TRBV5-1 and TRBJ2-3, with D possibly called TRBD1 or TRBD2 (5 bases each). This CDR3 region has 13 residues. The V end was cut by 7 bases, the J end by 1 base, with 10 bases between. Germline loops: CDR1 SGHRS, CDR2 YFSETQ. CDR3 protein: CASGDRRTDTQYF. CDR3 nucleotide sequence: TGCGCCAGCGGGGACCGTCGCACAGATACGCAGTATTTT. Looking up the rest from reference TRBV5-1 and TRBJ2-3 gives the full variable domain: KAGVTQTPRYLIKTRGQQVTLSCSPISGHRSVSWYQQTPGQGLQFLFEYFSETQRNKGNFPGRFSGRQFSNSRSEMNVSTLELGDSALYLCASGDRRTDTQYFGPGTRLTVL.

Only a few counts were recorded for this clonotype. V is TRBV29-1 and J is TRBJ1-5; TRBD1 agrees at 9 bases. Germline V gene lookup returns CDR1 SQVTM and CDR2 ANQGSEA. The V gene end was trimmed by 6 bases and the J gene end by 5 bases; junction bases not matched to a gene: 5. This CDR3 has 13 residues. The CDR3 DNA sequence: TGCAGCGTCGGACAGGGGCCGGATCAGCCCCAGCATTTT. Translating gives CSVGQGPDQPQHF.

J is TRBJ2-5 and V is TRBV6-1; TRBD1 is a possible D gene (5 bases). The DNA end is a closer match to TRBJ2-7, so the J assignment may be wrong. The CDR3 is 13 amino acids. Germline CDR1 reads MNHNS; CDR2 reads SASEGT. The CDR3 loop reads CASSDGRGGEQYF. The CDR3 DNA sequence: TGTGCCAGCAGTGACGGTAGGGGTGGCGAGCAGTACTTC.

As concerns this clonotype: The germline gene is not matched at one end of the junction; a read error may be the cause. The chain has TRBV4-3 and TRBJ1-2, with unresolved D. The CDR3 loop spans 15 amino acids. Germline-derived CDR1 and CDR2 are LGHNA and YSLEER. The CDR3 loop is CASSQYLEENYSYTF. Written as DNA, the CDR3 is TGCGCCAGCAGCCAATATCTCGAGGAAAACTATAGCTACACCTTC.

The chain joins TRBV7-9 to TRBJ1-2; D not certain. There are 15 residues in the CDR3. Trimming removed 4 bases from V and 3 bases from J, with 15 bases in between. The germline V gene encodes CDR1 SEHNR and CDR2 FQNEAQ (reference sequence). DNA for the CDR3: TGTGCCAGCAGCTCAAGTGCGGACGGCTACTATGGCTACACCTTC. Its translation: CASSSSADGYYGYTF.

The J gene is TRBJ1-5, the V gene TRBV20-1, with TRBD1 matching 8 bases. Trimming removed 1 base from V and 2 bases from J; junction bases left unmatched: 7. Per the germline V gene, CDR1 is DFQATT and CDR2 is SNEGSKA (reference sequence). CDR3 size: 16 residues. Written as DNA, the CDR3 is TGCAGTGCTAGAGCCCCGACAGGGGTAGGCAATCAGCCCCAGCATTTT. Protein sequence: CSARAPTGVGNQPQHF.

This clonotype was seen a single time. V usage is TRBV12-3 or TRBV12-4 and J usage is TRBJ2-5; TRBD1 agrees at 9 bases. The CDR3 consists of 16 residues. V lost 4 bases to trimming and J lost 4 bases; unmatched junction nucleotides: 10. This chain's CDR3 is CASSSPGTGLRETQYF. The DNA for the CDR3 is TGTGCCAGCAGTTCCCCCGGGACAGGGCTTCGAGAGACCCAGTACTTC.